Listed here are 4 T cell receptor beta chains from one sample, sequenced in a study of T cell responses to AZD1222 COVID-19 vaccine. Sequencing used immunoSEQ multiplex PCR; TCRdb keeps in-frame clones, though not all of them. The table includes 25,000 to 35,000 clones, about nine tenths detected once. Source: peripheral blood, taken on day 0 of AZD1222 vaccination. These receptor sequences come from an adult in good health.

This chain uses TRBV2 with TRBJ1-1, with D perhaps TRBD1 (6 bases). V was shortened by 4 bases and J by 1 base, with 7 bases between the two germline ends. The germline V gene has CDR1 SNHLY and CDR2 FYNNEI. The CDR3 is made up of 13 amino acids. This CDR3 reads CASSGTANTEAFF. CDR3 DNA sequence: TGTGCCAGCAGTGGGACAGCGAACACTGAAGCTTTCTTT.

Only one count was recorded for this clone. The rearrangement uses TRBV5-5 and TRBJ2-2, with D possibly called TRBD1 or TRBD2 (5 bases each). V shed 3 bases and J shed 7 bases, with 25 bases lying between them. The CDR3 consists of 18 residues. Germline V lookup: CDR1 SGHKS, CDR2 YYEKEE (reference sequence). CDR3 loop: CASSSRLSGQGAVGELFF. CDR3 DNA sequence: TGTGCCAGCAGCTCCCGGTTGAGTGGGCAGGGAGCGGTCGGGGAGCTGTTTTTT.

The chain is built from TRBV5-1 and TRBJ1-1; D unclear. Germline assignment: CDR1 SGHRS and CDR2 YFSETQ. Trimming removed 4 bases at V and 5 bases at J, with 12 bases between. This CDR3 is built from 13 residues. The CDR3 nucleotides are TGCGCCAGCAGCCTAGGGTCAGCGACTGAAGCTTTCTTT. Its translation is CASSLGSATEAFF.

This clone was seen only once. This rearrangement joins TRBV6-2 or TRBV6-3 to TRBJ2-1, with D unclear. The CDR3 extends over 12 amino acids. V was trimmed by 6 bases and J by 7 bases, leaving 10 bases between them. The V gene's germline CDR1 is MNHEY and CDR2 SVGEGT. The CDR3 region is CASSTSRNEQFF. The DNA of the CDR3 is TGTGCCAGCAGCACTTCGAGGAATGAGCAGTTCTTC.